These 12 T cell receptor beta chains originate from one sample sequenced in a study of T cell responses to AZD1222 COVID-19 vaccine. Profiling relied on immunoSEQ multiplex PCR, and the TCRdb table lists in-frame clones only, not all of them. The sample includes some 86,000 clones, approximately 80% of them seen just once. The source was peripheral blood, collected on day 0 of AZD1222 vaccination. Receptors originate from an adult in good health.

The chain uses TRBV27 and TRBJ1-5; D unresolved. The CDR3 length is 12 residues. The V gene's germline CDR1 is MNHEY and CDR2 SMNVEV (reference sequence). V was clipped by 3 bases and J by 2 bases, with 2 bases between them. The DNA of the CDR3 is TGTGCCAGCAGTTTCGGCAATCAGCCCCAGCATTTT. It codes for CASSFGNQPQHF.

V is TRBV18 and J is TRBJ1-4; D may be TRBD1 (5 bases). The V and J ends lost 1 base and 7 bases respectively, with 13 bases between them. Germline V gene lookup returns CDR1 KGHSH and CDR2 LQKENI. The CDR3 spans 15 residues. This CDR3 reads CASSPRGDGGEKLFF. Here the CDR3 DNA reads TGTGCCAGCTCACCACGGGGGGATGGCGGTGAAAAACTGTTTTTT.

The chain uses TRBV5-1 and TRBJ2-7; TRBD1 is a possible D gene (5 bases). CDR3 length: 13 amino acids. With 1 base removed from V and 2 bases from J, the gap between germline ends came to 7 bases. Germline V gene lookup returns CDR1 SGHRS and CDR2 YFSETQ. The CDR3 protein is CASSLTGPYEQYF. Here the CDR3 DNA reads TGCGCCAGCAGCTTGACAGGACCCTACGAGCAGTACTTC. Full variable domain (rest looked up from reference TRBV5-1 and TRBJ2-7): KAGVTQTPRYLIKTRGQQVTLSCSPISGHRSVSWYQQTPGQGLQFLFEYFSETQRNKGNFPGRFSGRQFSNSRSEMNVSTLELGDSALYLCASSLTGPYEQYFGPGTRLTVT.

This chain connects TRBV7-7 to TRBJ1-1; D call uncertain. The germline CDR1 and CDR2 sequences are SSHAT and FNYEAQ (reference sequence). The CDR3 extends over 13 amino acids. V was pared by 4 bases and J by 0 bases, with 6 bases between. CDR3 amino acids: CASSSTLNTEAFF. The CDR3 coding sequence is TGTGCCAGCAGCTCAACTTTGAACACTGAAGCTTTCTTT.

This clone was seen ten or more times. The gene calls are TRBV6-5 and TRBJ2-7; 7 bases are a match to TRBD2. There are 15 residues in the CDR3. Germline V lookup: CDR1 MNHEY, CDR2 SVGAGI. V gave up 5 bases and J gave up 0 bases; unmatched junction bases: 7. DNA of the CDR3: TGTGCCAGCAGTAAAAGCGGGGATAGCTCCTACGAGCAGTACTTC. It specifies CASSKSGDSSYEQYF.

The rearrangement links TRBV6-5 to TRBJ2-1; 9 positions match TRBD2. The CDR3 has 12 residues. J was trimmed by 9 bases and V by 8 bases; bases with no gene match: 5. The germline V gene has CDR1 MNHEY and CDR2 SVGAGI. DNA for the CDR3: TGTGCCAGCTCCTTTAGCGGGAGTGAGCAGTTCTTC. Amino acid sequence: CASSFSGSEQFF.

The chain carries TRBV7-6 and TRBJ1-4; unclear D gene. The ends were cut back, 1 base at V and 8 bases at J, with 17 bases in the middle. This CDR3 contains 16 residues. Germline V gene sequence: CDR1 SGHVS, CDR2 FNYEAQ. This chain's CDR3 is CASSLGSGGGVEKLFF. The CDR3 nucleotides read TGTGCCAGCAGCTTAGGATCTGGTGGAGGTGTGGAAAAACTGTTTTTT.

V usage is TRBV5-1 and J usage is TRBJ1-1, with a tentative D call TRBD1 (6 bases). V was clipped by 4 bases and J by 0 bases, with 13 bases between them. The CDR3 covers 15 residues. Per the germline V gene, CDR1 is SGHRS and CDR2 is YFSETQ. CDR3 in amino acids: CASSPWTEMNTEAFF. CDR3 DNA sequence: TGCGCCAGCAGCCCCTGGACAGAGATGAACACTGAAGCTTTCTTT.

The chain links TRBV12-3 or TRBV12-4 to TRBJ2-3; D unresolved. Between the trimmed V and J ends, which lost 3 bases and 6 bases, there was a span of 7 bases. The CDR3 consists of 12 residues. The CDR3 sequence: CASSLDGDTQYF. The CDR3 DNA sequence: TGTGCCAGCAGTTTGGATGGCGATACGCAGTATTTT.

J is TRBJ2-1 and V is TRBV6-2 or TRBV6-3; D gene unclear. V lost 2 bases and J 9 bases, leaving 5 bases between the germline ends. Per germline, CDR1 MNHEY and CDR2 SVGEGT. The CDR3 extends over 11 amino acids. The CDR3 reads CASSYRAEQFF. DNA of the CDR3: TGTGCCAGCAGTTACAGGGCTGAGCAGTTCTTC.

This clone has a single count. The CDR3 DNA follows: TGTGCCTGGAGTCCGGGACAGGGACCCTATGGCTACACCTTC. This sequence encodes CAWSPGQGPYGYTF. J is TRBJ1-2 and V is TRBV30; 9 nucleotides match TRBD1. This CDR3 has 14 residues. The V and J ends lost 2 bases and 4 bases, in that order; junction bases with no gene match: 5. Germline V gene data show CDR1 as GTSNPN and CDR2 as SVGIG (reference sequence).

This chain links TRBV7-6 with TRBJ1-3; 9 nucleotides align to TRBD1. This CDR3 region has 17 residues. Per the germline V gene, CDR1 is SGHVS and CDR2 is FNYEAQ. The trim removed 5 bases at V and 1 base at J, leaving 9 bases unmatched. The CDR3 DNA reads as TGTGCCAGCAGCACCAGATCCGGGACAGGGTCTGGAAACACCATATATTTT. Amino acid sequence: CASSTRSGTGSGNTIYF.